The clone carrying this T cell receptor (beta chain) has a handful of counts. The protocol was immunoSEQ multiplex PCR, while the TCRdb copy is restricted to in-frame clones and leaves out a portion. The sample contains fewer than 300,000 clones, 80% to 95% of which appear only once. This sample is part of a study of blood T cell repertoires in COVID-19. On the study more broadly: Researchers got acute and convalescent COVID-19 samples from the United States, Italy and Spain. Sample material is recorded as cDNA or gDNA derived from T cells, B-cell-depleted T cells, or PBMCs.

The V gene's germline CDR1 is GTSNPN and CDR2 SVGIG (reference sequence). Trimming took off 4 bases at V and 1 base at J, with 16 bases between the two ends. This CDR3 region has 15 residues. The sample taken for sequencing was peripheral blood. This chain uses TRBV30 with TRBJ1-1; the D gene is possibly TRBD1 (5 bases). The sequence derives from a woman aged 30 to 39 with COVID-19, enrolled during active disease. CDR3 loop: CAWIPIRASNTEAFF. CDR3 sequence (DNA): TGTGCCTGGATACCTATCAGGGCTTCGAACACTGAAGCTTTCTTT. Based on the CDR3 plus reference TRBV30 and TRBJ1-1, the full variable domain is SQTIHQWPATLVQPVGSPLSLECTVEGTSNPNLYWYRQAAGRGLQLLFYSVGIGQISSEVPQNLSASRPQDRQFILSSKKLLLSDSGFYLCAWIPIRASNTEAFFGQGTRLTVV.